Listed below are T cell receptor beta chains from one sample, sequenced in a study of beta chain features in type 1 diabetes. Some clones are missing from TCRdb's copy, which holds only in-frame ones; the method was immunoSEQ multiplex PCR. The top ten clones hold over 1% of a sample with 200,000 to 250,000 clones, roughly a tenth of them seen once. The source material was central memory CD4+ T cells from blood. Receptors originate from a man aged 18 to 29 in good health. The CDR3 runs from the conserved cysteine through the conserved F or W. Each record gives: V gene, D gene, CDR3 protein. A D gene is named only where the DNA matches it firmly.

TRBV7-9 | - | CASSLVSTSTDTQYF
TRBV7-2 | - | CASSLVGDGSQDTQYF
TRBV4-1 | - | CASSQLAINEQFF
TRBV29-1 | TRBD1 | CSAQDRQETQYF
TRBV15 | - | CATSRDLPGRTGAQYF
TRBV30 | TRBD2 | CAWSVGGAGDIQYF
TRBV2 | - | CASSDRVDTQYF
TRBV13 | - | CASSFSGYGYTF
TRBV2 | - | CASSDAAVTRETQYF
TRBV28 | TRBD2 | CASSQTSGDYNEQFF
TRBV10-3 | - | CAISESVEKLFF
TRBV30 | TRBD1 | CAWSEGQGHYEQYF
TRBV7-2 | - | CASSLTREDEQYF
TRBV11-2 | - | CASSLGWSTDTQYF
TRBV6-5 | - | CASSQGGSGSYEQYF
TRBV29-1 | - | CSGGRGYRGTEAFF
TRBV5-1 | - | CASSLNGDGYTF
TRBV28 | - | CASSLPPNGPQGYIQYF
TRBV6-5 | - | CASSYGGRDTTYEQYF
TRBV30 | TRBD1 | CAWSVTRGRVGELFF
TRBV11-2 | - | CASSLDRLVQTDTQYF